This T cell receptor (beta chain) was sequenced in a study of T cell repertoires in cytomegalovirus infection. Study in general: CMV infection together with matching HLA type was indicated by public TCR beta signatures.

TCRdb fed the reads into MiXCR, producing one record per CDR3 protein. The data show about 400,000 distinct CDR3 sequences, around 18% seen once. V lost 0 bases to trimming and J lost 3 bases; unmatched junction nucleotides: 3. This CDR3 spans 15 amino acids. Germline CDR1 MGHRA, CDR2 YSYEKL. There are a few counts of this clonotype. Its antigen is not identified. Overall study findings and caveats: HLA-C-restricted TCR beta clonotypes specific for CMV led the ex vivo response. Identification of carriers of CMV plus the relevant HLA was achieved through cumulative public TCR beta family frequency.

Sequencing was done on a sample of PBMCs. This chain connects TRBV4-1 to TRBJ2-7; 9 bases match TRBD1. The sequence was collected from a human donor in good health (CMV status not recorded). Some clones in this sample may be carry-over from other donors' samples. Here the CDR3 DNA reads TGCGCCAGCAGCCAAGAGTGGGGACAGGGCTACGAGCAGTACTTC. Translating gives CASSQEWGQGYEQYF.